The source of this T cell receptor beta chain is a study of blood T cells in healthy people across ages. Study-level results: Donor CMV status was unknown, possibly confounding expanded clonotype changes. Across the age range, TCR beta diversity per million T cells fell in a roughly linear way. It was held that diversity estimates obtained from one million T cells represented underestimates.

For the second PCR, which ran for roughly 7 to 11 cycles, a sample-barcoded 5' primer and a J-beta primer mix were used. TCRdb processed the 5' RACE reads anew with MiXCR; each CDR3 protein has one entry. The sample includes 750,000 to 950,000 distinct CDR3 sequences, roughly 29% of them seen just once. As regards this clonotype: No antigen is known for it.

The CDR3 contains 14 residues. V shed 5 bases and J shed 4 bases, with 12 bases lying between them. Germline values: CDR1 MDHEN, CDR2 SYDVKM. These data also formed part of another study, on T cells of mothers and their children. That paper adds: A few mothers and their six children, all healthy Caucasians, donated.

Sequenced: blood. The clonotype was recovered from a woman aged 40 to 50 in good health. V usage is TRBV28 and J usage is TRBJ1-5; D is unclear. CDR3 loop: CASSPSLGNQPQHF. The CDR3 coding sequence is TGTGCCAGCAGTCCCTCACTGGGAAATCAGCCCCAGCATTTT. The complete variable domain, with remaining parts taken from reference TRBV28 and TRBJ1-5, reads DVKVTQSSRYLVKRTGEKVFLECVQDMDHENMFWYRQDPGLGLRLIYFSYDVKMKEKGDIPEGYSVSREKKERFSLILESASTNQTSMYLCASSPSLGNQPQHFGDGTRLSIL.